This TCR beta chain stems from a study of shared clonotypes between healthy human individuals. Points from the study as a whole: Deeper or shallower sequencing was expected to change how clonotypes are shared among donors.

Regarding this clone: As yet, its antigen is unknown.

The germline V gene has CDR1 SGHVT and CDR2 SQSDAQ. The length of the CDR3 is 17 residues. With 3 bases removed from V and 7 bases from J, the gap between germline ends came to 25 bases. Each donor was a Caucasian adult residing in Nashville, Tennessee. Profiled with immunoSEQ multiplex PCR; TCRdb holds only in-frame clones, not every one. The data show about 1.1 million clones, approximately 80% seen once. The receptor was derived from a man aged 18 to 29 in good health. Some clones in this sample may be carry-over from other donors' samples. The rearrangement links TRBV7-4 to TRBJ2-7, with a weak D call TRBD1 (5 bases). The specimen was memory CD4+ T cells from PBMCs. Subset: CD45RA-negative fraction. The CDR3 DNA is TGTGCCAGCAGCTTCCTTAGGCGCGCGGCAGGGCCGTGGGAGCAGTACTTC. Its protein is CASSFLRRAAGPWEQYF.